This T cell receptor beta chain was documented in a study of cytomegalovirus exposure and HLA in healthy donors (dated by TCRdb to 2016 to 2017). Regarding the complete study: The roughly 670 repertoires of the first cohort and the roughly 120 validation repertoires were produced on the same platform, according to a later analysis. Along with the approximately 620-subject first cohort, a separate validation cohort of over a hundred different subjects was used. The study combined high-throughput TCR immunosequencing, statistical association of individual TCRs with disease status, and machine learning to predict cytomegalovirus infection status. The study aimed to test whether cataloging public T cell receptors could reveal signatures of past pathogen exposure. Study-wide conclusions, independent of this receptor: In a later analysis, TCRs clustered in the first cohort were found to also tend to co-occur in the 120 or so validation repertoires, with 90% to 95% of cluster scores above 0. Most TCR sequences were observed very rarely across donors, whereas some public TCRs were present in many individuals. In both the original and validation cohorts, the classifier was reported to diagnose cytomegalovirus status with high specificity and sensitivity. It was suggested by the authors that the approach could potentially be generalized to other disease states and immunological phenotypes. A total of fewer than 200 TCR beta chains were listed by the study as associated with cytomegalovirus. The validation cohort had no HLA typing available for a later analysis, so co-occurrence within that cohort was assessed over all 110 or so repertoires. A few of the identified cytomegalovirus-associated TCR beta chains were confirmed in vitro to be specific for cytomegalovirus antigens.

Separate from the roughly 660-subject first cohort, the validation cohort of over 90 subjects was the group to which the donors belonged. Note on this clone: Its antigen is still unknown. Base qualities are not at hand, and no much larger clone is one base apart.

Library preparation was by the immunoSEQ multiplex PCR assay. Under the source paper's analysis protocol: A statistical classification framework was built to diagnose cytomegalovirus status from the catalog of TCR beta chain sequences. TCRdb mirrors the immuneACCESS table, restricted to in-frame sequences. Some clones are absent from its copies; in checked studies, under half trace to an unresolved V gene, and the reason for the others is unknown. V and J calls and clone size are given by that table; D and trimming were obtained from the DNA. For this sample the table gives over 150,000 clones, of which 85% were detected only once. The leading ten clones occupy about 17% of the sample. CDR1 and CDR2 are drawn from the germline V gene: SGHDT, YYEEEE. V gives up 4 bases and J gives up 5 bases, and the segment between their germline ends measures 18 bases. The CDR3 runs 15 residues from the cysteine to the phenylalanine. The retained sequence is limited to the CDR3, 45 bases, with the frame set at the first base.

Sequenced input: PBMCs. Recombination linked TRBV5-6 to TRBJ1-1; the D gene lacks a confident call. The receptor's source is a man aged 18 to 29 in good health and CMV-seropositive. The CDR3 region reads CASSVSGNRGTEAFF. The sequence in DNA is TGTGCCAGCAGCGTTTCCGGGAACAGAGGAACTGAAGCTTTCTTT.